This TCR beta chain is drawn from a study of OX40 agonist ivuxolimab in advanced cancers. Study-level background: Patients received ivuxolimab, an agonistic anti-OX40 (CD134) antibody. Intravenous ivuxolimab was administered to patients every 2 weeks at 0.01 to 10 mg/kg.

Sequenced by immunoSEQ multiplex PCR; TCRdb stores in-frame clones only, minus some. The sample consists of roughly 61,000 clones, roughly four fifths of them appearing once. Germline V lookup: CDR1 LNHDA, CDR2 SQIVND (reference sequence). CDR3 length equals 14 residues. V was pared by 5 bases and J by 7 bases, with 15 bases between. This receptor was identified in an adult with an advanced solid tumor such as melanoma, head and neck, liver or kidney cancer. The chain employs TRBV19 and TRBJ1-5, with D possibly TRBD1 on 5 matching bases. Sample: CD4+ or CD8+ T cells sorted from blood, taken in a trial of the OX40 agonist ivuxolimab. The CDR3 reads CASSVPGGGQPQHF. The CDR3 coding sequence is TGTGCCAGTAGTGTCCCCGGTGGGGGACAGCCCCAGCATTTT. Based on the CDR3 plus reference TRBV19 and TRBJ1-5, the full variable domain is DGGITQSPKYLFRKEGQNVTLSCEQNLNHDAMYWYRQDPGQGLRLIYYSQIVNDFQKGDIAEGYSVSREKKESFPLTVTSAQKNPTAFYLCASSVPGGGQPQHFGDGTRLSIL.